The next 10 T cell receptor beta chains were all read from a single sample in a study of blood T cell repertoires in COVID-19. TCRdb's table, derived via immunoSEQ multiplex PCR, lists solely in-frame clones and lacks some. The sample includes a few hundred thousand clones, 80% to 90% of them seen just once. Sequenced input: PBMCs or T cells enriched from blood (not recorded which). These receptors originate from a man aged 25-45 years who had recovered from COVID-19.

The J gene is TRBJ1-2, the V gene TRBV11-2; perhaps TRBD1 as D (6 bases). The CDR3 spans 14 residues. Germline lookup yields CDR1 SGHAT and CDR2 FQNNGV. Deletions cut 1 base from V and 3 bases from J, with 9 bases between. The chain's CDR3 is CASSLGGGHYGYTF. The DNA for the CDR3 is TGTGCCAGCAGCTTAGGAGGGGGTCACTATGGCTACACCTTC.

The CDR3 nucleotides are TGCAGCGTTCTAGAGAGAGAGACCCAGTACTTC. Its translation is CSVLERETQYF. V is TRBV29-1 and J is TRBJ2-5; D is unclear. CDR1 and CDR2 from the germline V gene are SQVTM and ANQGSEA. Between the trimmed V and J ends, which lost 5 bases and 4 bases, there was a span of 8 bases. The CDR3 consists of 11 residues.

In its sample, this clone was seen a few times. The V gene is TRBV20-1, the J gene TRBJ2-5; 8 positions match TRBD2. The CDR3 runs to 13 residues. The germline gives CDR1 DFQATT, CDR2 SNEGSKA (reference sequence). The trim removed 3 bases at V and 5 bases at J, leaving 5 bases unmatched. The CDR3, as DNA: TGCAGTGCTAGTGTCGGGAGGGGTGAGACCCAGTACTTC. This sequence encodes CSASVGRGETQYF.

Notes on this clone: Different DNA sequences within this sample yield the same CDR3. The chain combines TRBV19 with TRBJ2-5, with a possible D match to TRBD1 (5 bases). This CDR3 has 14 amino acids. Germline V gene sequence: CDR1 LNHDA, CDR2 SQIVND (reference sequence). V lost 1 base, J lost 5 bases, and 11 bases lay in between. The CDR3 sequence: CASSIGGGGETQYF. Here the CDR3 DNA reads TGTGCCAGTAGTATAGGGGGCGGTGGCGAGACCCAGTACTTC.

The chain employs TRBV2 and TRBJ1-4, with 8 bases that match TRBD1. The junction had 4 bases not matched to a gene; V was cut back by 3 bases and J by 4 bases. The germline gives CDR1 SNHLY, CDR2 FYNNEI. This CDR3 contains 15 residues. DNA for the CDR3: TGTGCCAGCAGTGACCAGGGGGCTGGTAATGAAAAACTGTTTTTT. It codes for CASSDQGAGNEKLFF.

The CDR3 loop reads CASSLYGSGDNYGYTF. Written as DNA, the CDR3 is TGCGCCAGCAGCTTGTATGGCTCCGGGGATAACTATGGCTACACCTTC. The chain employs TRBV5-1 and TRBJ1-2; D not certain. The CDR3 is made up of 16 amino acids. Trimming removed 1 base from V and 1 base from J, with 14 bases in between. CDR1 and CDR2 (germline): SGHRS, YFSETQ.

This chain links TRBV5-8 with TRBJ2-7; no clear D gene. This CDR3 has 11 residues. V was trimmed by 0 bases and J by 6 bases, leaving 4 bases between them. Germline V gene lookup returns CDR1 SGHTS and CDR2 YDEGEE. CDR3 DNA sequence: TGTGCCAGCAGCTTGGCCTCCGAGCAGTACTTC. Amino acid sequence: CASSLASEQYF.

This chain uses TRBV9 with TRBJ1-2, with TRBD1 matching 7 bases. This CDR3 is 14 amino acids long. From germline, CDR1 is SGDLS and CDR2 YYNGEE. V trimming: 6 bases; J trimming: 5 bases; junction bases outside the gene matches: 10. In DNA, the CDR3 is TGTGCCAGCACCGCCTCACAGGGGAGATATGGCTACACCTTC. This encodes CASTASQGRYGYTF.

DNA for the CDR3: TGCGCCAGCAGTGAGTCGAGGGGGACCCCTGGGGAGCTGTTTTTT. Translating it yields CASSESRGTPGELFF. The V and J genes are TRBV10-1 and TRBJ2-2; the D gene is possibly TRBD1 (6 bases). V was clipped by 0 bases and J by 8 bases, with 13 bases between them. Germline CDR1 is WNHNN and CDR2 is SYGVQD (reference sequence). This CDR3 region has 15 residues.

This clone is a singleton in its sample. The V and J genes are TRBV7-9 and TRBJ2-1, with D perhaps matching TRBD1 (5 bases). The germline V gene has CDR1 SEHNR and CDR2 FQNEAQ (reference sequence). Trimming removed 6 bases at V and 11 bases at J, with 11 bases between. The CDR3 extends over 11 amino acids. The DNA for the CDR3 is TGTGCCAGCAGTCTGGACACGAAGCAGTTCTTC. This codes for CASSLDTKQFF.